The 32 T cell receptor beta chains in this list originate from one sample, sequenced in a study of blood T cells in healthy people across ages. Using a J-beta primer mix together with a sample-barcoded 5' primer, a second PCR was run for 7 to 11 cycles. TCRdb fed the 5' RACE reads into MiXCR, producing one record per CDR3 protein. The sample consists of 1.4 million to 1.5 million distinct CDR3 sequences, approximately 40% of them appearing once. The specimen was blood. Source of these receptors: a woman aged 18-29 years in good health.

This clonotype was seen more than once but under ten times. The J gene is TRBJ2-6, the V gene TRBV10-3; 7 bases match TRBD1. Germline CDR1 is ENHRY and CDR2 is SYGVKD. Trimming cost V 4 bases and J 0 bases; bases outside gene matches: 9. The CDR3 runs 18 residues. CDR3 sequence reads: CAISGPDRPYSGANVLTF. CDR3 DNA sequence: TGTGCCATCAGTGGACCGGACAGGCCGTACTCTGGGGCCAACGTCCTGACTTTC.

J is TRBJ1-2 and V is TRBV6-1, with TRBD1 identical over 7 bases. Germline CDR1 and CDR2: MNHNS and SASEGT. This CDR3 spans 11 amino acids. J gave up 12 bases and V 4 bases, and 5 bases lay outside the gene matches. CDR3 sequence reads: CASSGPGTDTF. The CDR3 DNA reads TGTGCCAGCAGTGGCCCCGGGACAGACACCTTC.

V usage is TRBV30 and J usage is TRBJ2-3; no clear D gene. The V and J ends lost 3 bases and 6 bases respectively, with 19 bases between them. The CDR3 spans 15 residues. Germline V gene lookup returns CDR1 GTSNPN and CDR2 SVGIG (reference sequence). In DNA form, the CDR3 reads TGTGCCTGGAGCCCCGACGCGATAAAAGGGGATACGCAGTATTTT. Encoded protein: CAWSPDAIKGDTQYF. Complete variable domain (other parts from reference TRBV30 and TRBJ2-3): SQTIHQWPATLVQPVGSPLSLECTVEGTSNPNLYWYRQAAGRGLQLLFYSVGIGQISSEVPQNLSASRPQDRQFILSSKKLLLSDSGFYLCAWSPDAIKGDTQYFGPGTRLTVL.

CDR3 loop: CGSGITYNEQFF. CDR3 sequence (DNA): TGCGGCTCAGGGATTACCTACAATGAGCAGTTCTTC. The rearrangement uses TRBV10-2 and TRBJ2-1; TRBD1 might be the D (5 bases). The germline V gene has CDR1 WSHSY and CDR2 SAAADI. The CDR3 loop spans 12 amino acids.

The CDR3 bases are TGTGCCAGCAGTGGAGTGGGTCTTCGAGGGGGGCATAGCAATCAGCCCCAGCATTTT. It translates to CASSGVGLRGGHSNQPQHF. The V call is TRBV2, the J call TRBJ1-5; possibly TRBD1 for D (6 bases). Between the trimmed V and J ends, which lost 4 bases and 0 bases, there was a span of 22 bases. CDR3 length: 19 residues. Germline CDR1 SNHLY, CDR2 FYNNEI.

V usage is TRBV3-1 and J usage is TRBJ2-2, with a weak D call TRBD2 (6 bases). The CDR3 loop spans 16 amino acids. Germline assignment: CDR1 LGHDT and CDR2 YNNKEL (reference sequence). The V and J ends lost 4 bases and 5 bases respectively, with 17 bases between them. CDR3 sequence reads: CASSPERARGTGELFF. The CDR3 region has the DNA TGTGCCAGCAGCCCCGAGCGGGCTAGGGGAACCGGGGAGCTGTTTTTT.

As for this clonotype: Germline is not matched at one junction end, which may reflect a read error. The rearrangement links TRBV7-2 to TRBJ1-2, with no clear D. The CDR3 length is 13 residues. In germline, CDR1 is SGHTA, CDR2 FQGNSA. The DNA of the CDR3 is TGTGCCGGCAGCTCCAGAGTAGTGCCCCCCTACACCTTC. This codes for CAGSSRVVPPYTF.

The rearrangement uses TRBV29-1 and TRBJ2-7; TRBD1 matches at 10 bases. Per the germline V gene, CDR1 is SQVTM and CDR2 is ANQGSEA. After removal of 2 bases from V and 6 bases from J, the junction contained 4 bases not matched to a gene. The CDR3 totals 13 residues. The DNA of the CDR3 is TGCAGCGTTGAAACCGGGACAGGGGTCGAGCAGTACTTC. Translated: CSVETGTGVEQYF.

CDR3 sequence reads: CASSVGTDQNEQFF. CDR3 in DNA: TGTGCCAGCAGCGTCGGGACAGATCAAAATGAGCAGTTCTTC. The chain joins TRBV9 to TRBJ2-1, with 7 nucleotides matching TRBD1. Looked up from germline, CDR1 is SGDLS and CDR2 is YYNGEE. J lost 7 bases, V lost 2 bases, and 6 bases had no gene match. This CDR3 region has 14 residues.

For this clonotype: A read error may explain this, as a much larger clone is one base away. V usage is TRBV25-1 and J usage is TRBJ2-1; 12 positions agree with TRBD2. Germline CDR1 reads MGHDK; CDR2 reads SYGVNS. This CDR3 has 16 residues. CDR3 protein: CASSATSGSSHNEQFF. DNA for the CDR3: TGTGCCAGCAGTGCGACTAGCGGGAGCTCCCACAATGAGCAGTTCTTC.

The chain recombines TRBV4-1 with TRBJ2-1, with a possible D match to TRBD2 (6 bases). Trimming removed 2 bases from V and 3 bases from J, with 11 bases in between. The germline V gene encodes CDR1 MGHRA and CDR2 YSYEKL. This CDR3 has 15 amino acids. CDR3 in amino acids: CASSQRRADYNEQFF. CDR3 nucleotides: TGCGCCAGCAGCCAAAGGAGGGCGGACTACAATGAGCAGTTCTTC.

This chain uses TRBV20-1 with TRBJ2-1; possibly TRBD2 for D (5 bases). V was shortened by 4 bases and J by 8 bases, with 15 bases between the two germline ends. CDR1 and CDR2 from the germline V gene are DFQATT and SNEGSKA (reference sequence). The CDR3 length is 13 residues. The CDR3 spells CSANNAQRDEQFF. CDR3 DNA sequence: TGCAGTGCTAACAATGCCCAGAGGGATGAGCAGTTCTTC.

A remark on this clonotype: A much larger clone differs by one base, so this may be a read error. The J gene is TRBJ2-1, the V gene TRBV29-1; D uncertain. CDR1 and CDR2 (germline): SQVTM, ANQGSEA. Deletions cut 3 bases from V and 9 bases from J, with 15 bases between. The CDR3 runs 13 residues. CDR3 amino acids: CSVDEQAMAEQFF. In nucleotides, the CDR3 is TGCAGCGTTGATGAGCAGGCGATGGCTGAGCAGTTCTTC.

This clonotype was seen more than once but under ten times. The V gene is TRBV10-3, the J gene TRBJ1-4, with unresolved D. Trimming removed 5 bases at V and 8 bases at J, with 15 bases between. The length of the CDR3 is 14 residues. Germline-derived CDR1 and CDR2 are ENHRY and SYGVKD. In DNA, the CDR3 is TGTGCCATCAGTCGGACGGAGGGTGGGGAAAAACTGTTTTTT. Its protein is CAISRTEGGEKLFF.

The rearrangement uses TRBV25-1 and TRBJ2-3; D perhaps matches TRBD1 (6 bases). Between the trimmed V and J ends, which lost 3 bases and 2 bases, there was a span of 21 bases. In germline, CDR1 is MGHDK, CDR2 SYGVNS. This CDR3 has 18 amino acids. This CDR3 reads CASSESTGRAVTTDTQYF. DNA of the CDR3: TGTGCCAGCAGTGAGTCTACAGGGAGAGCCGTCACCACAGATACGCAGTATTTT.

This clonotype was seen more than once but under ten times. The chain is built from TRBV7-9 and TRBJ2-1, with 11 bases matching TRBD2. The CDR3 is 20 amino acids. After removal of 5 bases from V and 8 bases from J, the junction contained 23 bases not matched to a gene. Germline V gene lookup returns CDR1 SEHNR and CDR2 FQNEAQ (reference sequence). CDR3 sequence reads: CASSRGQFLGLAESTDEQFF. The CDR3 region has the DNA TGTGCCAGCAGCCGCGGACAGTTTTTGGGACTAGCGGAATCCACGGATGAGCAGTTCTTC.

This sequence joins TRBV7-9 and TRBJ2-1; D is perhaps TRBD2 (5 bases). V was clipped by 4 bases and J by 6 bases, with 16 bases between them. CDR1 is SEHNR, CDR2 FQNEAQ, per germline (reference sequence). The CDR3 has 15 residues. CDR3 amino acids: CASSYEGILGNEQFF. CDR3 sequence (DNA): TGTGCCAGCAGCTATGAGGGTATTTTGGGCAATGAGCAGTTCTTC.

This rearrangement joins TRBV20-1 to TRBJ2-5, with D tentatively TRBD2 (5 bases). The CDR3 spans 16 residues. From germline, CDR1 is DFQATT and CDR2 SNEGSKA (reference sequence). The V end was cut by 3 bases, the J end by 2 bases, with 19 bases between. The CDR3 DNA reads TGCAGTGCTAGGACTACGACCAGACTAACGCAAGAGACCCAGTACTTC. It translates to CSARTTTRLTQETQYF.

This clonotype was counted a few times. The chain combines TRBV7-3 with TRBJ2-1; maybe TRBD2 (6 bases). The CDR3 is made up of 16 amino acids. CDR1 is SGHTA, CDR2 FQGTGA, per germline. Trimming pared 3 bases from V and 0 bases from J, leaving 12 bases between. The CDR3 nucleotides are TGTGCCAGCAGCTTCCGCGGGGAGGTCTCCTACAATGAGCAGTTCTTC. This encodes CASSFRGEVSYNEQFF. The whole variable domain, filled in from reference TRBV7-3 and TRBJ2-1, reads GAGVSQTPSNKVTEKGKYVELRCDPISGHTALYWYRQSLGQGPEFLIYFQGTGAADDSGLPNDRFFAVRPEGSVSTLKIQRTERGDSAVYLCASSFRGEVSYNEQFFGPGTRLTVL.

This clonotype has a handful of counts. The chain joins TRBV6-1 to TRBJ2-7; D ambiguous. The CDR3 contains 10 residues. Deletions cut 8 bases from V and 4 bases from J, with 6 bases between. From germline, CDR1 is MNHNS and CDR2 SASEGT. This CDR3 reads CASYGYEQYF. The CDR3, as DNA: TGTGCCAGCTACGGGTACGAGCAGTACTTC.

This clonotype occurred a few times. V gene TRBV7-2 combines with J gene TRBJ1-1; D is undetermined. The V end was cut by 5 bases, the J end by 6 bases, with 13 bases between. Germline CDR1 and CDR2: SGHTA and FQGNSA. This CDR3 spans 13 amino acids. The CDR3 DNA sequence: TGTGCCAGCAGCCGGGGATATGTCTCTGAAGCTTTCTTT. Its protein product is CASSRGYVSEAFF.

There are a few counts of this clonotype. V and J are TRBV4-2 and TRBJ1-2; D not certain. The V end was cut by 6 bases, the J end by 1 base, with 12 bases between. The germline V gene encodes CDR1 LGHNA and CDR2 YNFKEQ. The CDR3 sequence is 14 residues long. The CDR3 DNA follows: TGTGCCAGCAGTCCTCCCGATAATAACTATGGCTACACCTTC. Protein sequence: CASSPPDNNYGYTF.

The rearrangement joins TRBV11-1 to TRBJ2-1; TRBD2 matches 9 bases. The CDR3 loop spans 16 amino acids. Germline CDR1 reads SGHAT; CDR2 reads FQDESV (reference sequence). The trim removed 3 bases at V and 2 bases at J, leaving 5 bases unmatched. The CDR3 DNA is TGTGCCAGCAGCTTTCGCGCGGGGGGGACCTACAATGAGCAGTTCTTC. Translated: CASSFRAGGTYNEQFF.

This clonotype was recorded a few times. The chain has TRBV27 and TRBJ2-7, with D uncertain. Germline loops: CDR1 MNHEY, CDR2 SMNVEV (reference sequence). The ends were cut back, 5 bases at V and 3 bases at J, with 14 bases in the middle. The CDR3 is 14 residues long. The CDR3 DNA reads TGTGCCAGCAGTCGGTTGGGGTCTATCTACGAGCAGTACTTC. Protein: CASSRLGSIYEQYF.

The chain's CDR3 is CASTLGGQAYEQYF. The CDR3 region has the DNA TGTGCCAGCACCTTGGGGGGACAGGCCTACGAGCAGTACTTC. The chain recombines TRBV7-9 with TRBJ2-7; 8 bases are a match to TRBD1. Trimming at V came to 7 bases and at J to 2 bases, leaving 7 bases not matched to a gene. The CDR3 runs to 14 residues. The germline CDR1 and CDR2 sequences are SEHNR and FQNEAQ (reference sequence).

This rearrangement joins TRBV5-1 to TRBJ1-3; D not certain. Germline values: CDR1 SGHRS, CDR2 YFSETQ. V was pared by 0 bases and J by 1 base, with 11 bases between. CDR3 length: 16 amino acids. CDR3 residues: CASSLAIKASGNTIYF. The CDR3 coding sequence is TGCGCCAGCAGCTTGGCCATAAAGGCTTCTGGAAACACCATATATTTT.

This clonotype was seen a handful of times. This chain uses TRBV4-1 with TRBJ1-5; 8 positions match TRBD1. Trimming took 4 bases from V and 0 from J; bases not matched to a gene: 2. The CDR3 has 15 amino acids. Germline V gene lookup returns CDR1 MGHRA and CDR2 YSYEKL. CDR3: CASSPGQVSNQPQHF. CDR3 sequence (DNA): TGCGCCAGCAGCCCGGGACAGGTTAGCAATCAGCCCCAGCATTTT.

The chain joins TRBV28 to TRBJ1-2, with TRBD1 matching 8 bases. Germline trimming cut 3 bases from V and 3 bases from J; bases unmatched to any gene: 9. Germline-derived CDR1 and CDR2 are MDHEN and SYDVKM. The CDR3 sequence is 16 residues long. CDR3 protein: CASSLRDRGWDYGYTF. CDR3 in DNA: TGTGCCAGCAGTTTGCGCGACAGGGGTTGGGACTATGGCTACACCTTC.

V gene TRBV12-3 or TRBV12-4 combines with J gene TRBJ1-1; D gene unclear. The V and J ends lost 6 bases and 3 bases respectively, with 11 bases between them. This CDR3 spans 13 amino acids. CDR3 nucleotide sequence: TGTGCCAGCAGGCCTGCCCGGTACACTGAAGCTTTCTTT. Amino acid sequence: CASRPARYTEAFF.

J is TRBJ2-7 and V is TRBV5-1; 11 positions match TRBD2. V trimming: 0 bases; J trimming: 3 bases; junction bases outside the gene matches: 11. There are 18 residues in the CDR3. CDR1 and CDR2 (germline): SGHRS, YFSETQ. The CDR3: CASSLVIDTGLADYEQYF. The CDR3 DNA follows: TGCGCCAGCAGCTTGGTTATCGACACGGGACTAGCGGACTACGAGCAGTACTTC.

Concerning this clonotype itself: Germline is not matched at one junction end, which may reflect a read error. The CDR3 DNA reads as TGCGACAGCAGCTCGGGACAGGTCGGGGCCATTCAGTACTTC. This codes for CDSSSGQVGAIQYF. The gene calls are TRBV5-1 and TRBJ2-4, with 8 bases that match TRBD1. The CDR3 extends over 14 amino acids. The germline gives CDR1 SGHRS, CDR2 YFSETQ. Looking up the rest from reference TRBV5-1 and TRBJ2-4 gives the full variable domain: KAGVTQTPRYLIKTRGQQVTLSCSPISGHRSVSWYQQTPGQGLQFLFEYFSETQRNKGNFPGRFSGRQFSNSRSEMNVSTLELGDSALYLCDSSSGQVGAIQYFGAGTRLSVL.

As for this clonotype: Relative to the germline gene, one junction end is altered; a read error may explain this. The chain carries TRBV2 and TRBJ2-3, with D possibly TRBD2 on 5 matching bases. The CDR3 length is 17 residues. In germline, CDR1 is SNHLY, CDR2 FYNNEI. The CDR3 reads CAISELFFRGSTDTQYF. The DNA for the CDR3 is TGTGCCATCAGTGAGCTCTTCTTCCGGGGTAGCACAGATACGCAGTATTTT.